This TCR beta chain was sequenced for a study of blood T cells in healthy people across ages. Through a sample-barcoded 5' primer and a J-beta primer mix, a second PCR was run for roughly 7 to 11 cycles. Every cDNA molecule bore a tag from a template-switch adaptor containing 12 random nucleotides. TCRdb independently ran MiXCR on the 5' RACE reads; one entry per CDR3 protein. The top ten hold 7.7% of the sample, which has around 1,500,000 distinct CDR3 sequences, 28% seen once. The study, taken as a whole, reports: With donor CMV status unknown, expanded clonotype changes were possibly confounded.

As for this clonotype: The antigen is not known.

The source is a woman in her thirties in good health. Material for sequencing was blood.

In DNA, the CDR3 is TGCAGTGCCTATCGGGAGACCACAGATACGCAGTATTTT. Translated, it gives CSAYRETTDTQYF. The chain combines TRBV20-1 with TRBJ2-3; D possibly corresponds to TRBD2 (6 bases). With 6 bases removed from V and 2 bases from J, the gap between germline ends came to 12 bases. Looked up from germline, CDR1 is DFQATT and CDR2 is SNEGSKA (reference sequence). The CDR3 runs to 13 residues.